This passage covers 27 T cell receptor beta chains from one sample sequenced in a study of ipilimumab plus nivolumab after autologous stem cell transplantation. The method was immunoSEQ multiplex PCR; TCRdb's version includes in-frame clones alone and lacks a portion of them. This table has tens of thousands of clones, around 84% appearing once. The source was PBMCs, collected in a trial of ipilimumab plus nivolumab as post-transplant consolidation. These receptor sequences come from a male donor with diffuse large B-cell lymphoma.

The gene calls are TRBV27 and TRBJ1-1; D uncertain. V was cut by 2 bases and J by 2 bases, with 9 bases left in between. The CDR3 runs to 14 residues. Germline V gives CDR1 MNHEY, CDR2 SMNVEV (reference sequence). The CDR3 here is CASSLQGFNTEAFF. The CDR3, as DNA: TGTGCCAGCAGTTTACAAGGGTTTAACACTGAAGCTTTCTTT.

This CDR3 reads CASRRQGAREKLFF. DNA of the CDR3: TGTGCCAGTAGACGACAGGGGGCAAGGGAAAAACTGTTTTTT. The chain links TRBV19 to TRBJ1-4, with 10 bases that match TRBD1. V was clipped by 6 bases and J by 8 bases; unmatched bases: 6. Germline V gene sequence: CDR1 LNHDA, CDR2 SQIVND (reference sequence). The CDR3 has 14 amino acids.

J is TRBJ2-7 and V is TRBV4-2; 9 bases line up with TRBD2. Germline CDR1 LGHNA, CDR2 YNFKEQ. The CDR3 contains 16 residues. Trimming cost V 2 bases and J 2 bases; bases outside gene matches: 7. The CDR3 coding sequence is TGTGCCAGCAGCCAACCGAGCGGGGGGATTACCTACGAGCAGTACTTC. It translates to CASSQPSGGITYEQYF.

The chain joins TRBV9 to TRBJ2-2; tentatively, D is TRBD2 (5 bases). This CDR3 has 15 amino acids. V was cut by 4 bases and J by 0 bases, with 10 bases left in between. The germline gives CDR1 SGDLS, CDR2 YYNGEE. CDR3 DNA: TGTGCCAGCAGCCCCCCCGGGACGAACACCGGGGAGCTGTTTTTT. Its protein is CASSPPGTNTGELFF.

CDR3 DNA: TGCAGCGCCGAAATCCGGGACAGGGGTTCCTACGAGCAGTACTTC. It yields the protein CSAEIRDRGSYEQYF. This chain joins TRBV29-1 and TRBJ2-7, with 10 bases matching TRBD1. The germline CDR1 and CDR2 sequences are SQVTM and ANQGSEA. The CDR3 is 15 amino acids. J lost 1 base, V lost 7 bases, and 10 bases had no gene match.

This sequence joins TRBV7-9 and TRBJ2-2; the D gene is possibly TRBD1 (6 bases). The V gene's germline CDR1 is SEHNR and CDR2 FQNEAQ (reference sequence). V was clipped by 3 bases and J by 4 bases, with 9 bases between them. CDR3 length: 14 amino acids. The CDR3 region is CASSFTGLTGELFF. The CDR3 region has the DNA TGTGCCAGCAGCTTCACAGGGCTCACCGGGGAGCTGTTTTTT.

This clone was seen a single time. The chain uses TRBV6-4 and TRBJ1-5, with D maybe TRBD1 (5 bases). V dropped 0 bases and J dropped 6 bases, with 9 bases sitting between them. This CDR3 comprises 14 residues. The germline gives CDR1 MRHNA, CDR2 SNTAGT. CDR3 region: CASSDSRVGQPQHF. CDR3 DNA: TGTGCCAGCAGTGACTCCAGGGTCGGTCAGCCCCAGCATTTT.

This clone was seen once. This CDR3 is CASSRQGGENTIYF. As DNA, the CDR3 is TGTGCCAGCAGTCGACAGGGGGGGGAAAACACCATATATTTT. The chain recombines TRBV7-2 with TRBJ1-3; 9 bases fit TRBD1. V shed 6 bases and J 6 bases; nucleotides not matched to a gene: 6. Per germline, CDR1 SGHTA and CDR2 FQGNSA. The CDR3 consists of 14 residues.

This clone was recorded once. The chain joins TRBV30 to TRBJ2-3; a possible D gene is TRBD2 (6 bases). Trimming removed 8 bases at V and 0 bases at J, with 12 bases between. This CDR3 has 13 residues. Germline V lookup: CDR1 GTSNPN, CDR2 SVGIG (reference sequence). The CDR3 region is CALGGYSTDTQYF. The DNA for the CDR3 is TGTGCCCTCGGGGGTTATAGCACAGATACGCAGTATTTT.

The V gene is TRBV27, the J gene TRBJ1-6; perhaps TRBD1 as D (5 bases). In germline, CDR1 is MNHEY, CDR2 SMNVEV (reference sequence). This CDR3 contains 14 residues. Trimming took off 5 bases at V and 8 bases at J, with 13 bases between the two ends. CDR3 coding DNA: TGTGCCAGCAGTATCAGGGATGCGTATTCACCCCTCCACTTT. This gives the protein CASSIRDAYSPLHF.

This sequence joins TRBV6-5 and TRBJ1-2; D gene uncertain. Germline CDR1 MNHEY, CDR2 SVGAGI. V lost 6 bases and J lost 0, with 8 bases in between. The length of the CDR3 is 13 residues. DNA for the CDR3: TGTGCCAGCAGACGGTCAGCTAACTATGGCTACACCTTC. It is translated as CASRRSANYGYTF.

This clone was seen a single time. The V call is TRBV5-4, the J call TRBJ2-7; TRBD1 matches at 8 bases. With V trimmed by 4 bases and J by 0 bases, 3 bases remained unmatched. The CDR3 sequence is 14 residues long. CDR1 is SGHNT, CDR2 YYREEE, per germline (reference sequence). The CDR3 sequence is CASSPGQGSYEQYF. In DNA, the CDR3 is TGTGCCAGCAGCCCTGGACAGGGCTCCTACGAGCAGTACTTC.

The V and J genes are TRBV19 and TRBJ1-2; 7 bases agree with TRBD1. The germline gives CDR1 LNHDA, CDR2 SQIVND (reference sequence). There are 15 residues in the CDR3. J gave up 3 bases and V 7 bases, and 11 bases lay outside the gene matches. The CDR3 nucleotides read TGTGCCAGTAAAGGAAAGGCAGGGGGTGACTATGGCTACACCTTC. Encoded protein: CASKGKAGGDYGYTF.

The rearrangement links TRBV7-2 to TRBJ1-1; perhaps TRBD1 as D (5 bases). V lost 4 bases and J lost 0, with 9 bases in between. Looked up from germline, CDR1 is SGHTA and CDR2 is FQGNSA. The CDR3 is made up of 14 amino acids. DNA of the CDR3: TGTGCCAGCAGCTCTGGGGGAATGAACACTGAAGCTTTCTTT. Protein sequence: CASSSGGMNTEAFF.

This clone was seen only once. The rearrangement links TRBV5-1 to TRBJ1-1; TRBD1 might be the D (5 bases). Trimming removed 3 bases at V and 1 base at J, with 7 bases between. The CDR3 consists of 13 residues. CDR1 is SGHRS, CDR2 YFSETQ, per germline. The CDR3 nucleotides read TGCGCCAGCAGCTATGGGGGGAACACTGAAGCTTTCTTT. This codes for CASSYGGNTEAFF.

Comments on this clone: Different DNA sequences within this sample yield the same CDR3. The rearrangement joins TRBV10-3 to TRBJ1-2, with 7 nucleotides matching TRBD1. This CDR3 spans 14 amino acids. The germline V gene has CDR1 ENHRY and CDR2 SYGVKD. With V trimmed by 2 bases and J by 4 bases, 4 bases remained unmatched. CDR3 sequence: CAISEAGGTYGYTF. The DNA of the CDR3 is TGTGCCATCAGTGAGGCAGGGGGTACCTATGGCTACACCTTC.

The rearrangement uses TRBV5-5 and TRBJ2-1, with D unresolved. V was shortened by 0 bases and J by 0 bases, with 10 bases between the two germline ends. The CDR3 consists of 16 residues. The V gene's germline CDR1 is SGHKS and CDR2 YYEKEE (reference sequence). In DNA, the CDR3 is TGTGCCAGCAGCTTGGCCTCCCAGAGCTCCTACAATGAGCAGTTCTTC. Protein product: CASSLASQSSYNEQFF.

The chain has TRBV7-2 and TRBJ2-3, with a possible D match to TRBD1 (5 bases). This CDR3 contains 17 residues. Germline CDR1 SGHTA, CDR2 FQGNSA. V was shortened by 0 bases and J by 1 base, with 14 bases between the two germline ends. The CDR3 DNA is TGTGCCAGCAGCTTAGCGGGCCCAGGGTCGGGCACAGATACGCAGTATTTT. Its translation: CASSLAGPGSGTDTQYF.

The chain has TRBV15 and TRBJ2-7; the D call may be TRBD1 or TRBD2 (6 bases each). This CDR3 region has 15 residues. V was trimmed by 0 bases and J by 6 bases, leaving 15 bases between them. The germline V gene has CDR1 LNHNV and CDR2 YYDKDF (reference sequence). CDR3 bases: TGTGCCACCAGCAGAGATGGGGGGCGGATTGGCGAGCAGTACTTC. This gives the protein CATSRDGGRIGEQYF. Based on the CDR3 plus reference TRBV15 and TRBJ2-7, the full variable domain is DAMVIQNPRYQVTQFGKPVTLSCSQTLNHNVMYWYQQKSSQAPKLLFHYYDKDFNNEADTPDNFQSRRPNTSFCFLDIRSPGLGDTAMYLCATSRDGGRIGEQYFGPGTRLTVT.

The J gene is TRBJ2-7, the V gene TRBV6-6; no definite D call. CDR3 length: 12 residues. V lost 2 bases, J lost 7 bases, and 9 bases lay in between. In germline, CDR1 is MNHNY, CDR2 SVGAGI (reference sequence). The CDR3 coding sequence is TGTGCCAGCAGTTACGATGGGATGGAGCAGTACTTC. Translated, it gives CASSYDGMEQYF.

The genes are TRBV7-2 and TRBJ2-1, with 10 nucleotides matching TRBD1. The germline CDR1 and CDR2 sequences are SGHTA and FQGNSA. The CDR3 is 16 residues long. V gave up 5 bases and J gave up 8 bases; unmatched junction bases: 12. The CDR3 spells CASSQSRDRGKYEQFF. The CDR3 DNA sequence: TGTGCCAGCAGCCAAAGCCGGGACAGGGGAAAATATGAGCAGTTCTTC.

The CDR3 DNA reads as TGTGCCACCCTACAGGGGGTCTATGGCTACACCTTC. Protein: CATLQGVYGYTF. The chain employs TRBV27 and TRBJ1-2; 8 bases fit TRBD1. From germline, CDR1 is MNHEY and CDR2 SMNVEV (reference sequence). This CDR3 has 12 residues. The V and J ends lost 10 bases and 4 bases, in that order; junction bases with no gene match: 5.

Remarks on this clone: Other DNA variants within this sample encode the same CDR3. The chain carries TRBV9 and TRBJ2-7; TRBD1 agrees at 9 bases. V dropped 3 bases and J dropped 2; count of bases not matched to a gene: 0. CDR1 SGDLS and CDR2 YYNGEE come from the germline V gene. CDR3 length: 13 amino acids. CDR3 DNA: TGTGCCAGCAGCGGACAGGGGGCCTACGAGCAGTACTTC. Its protein is CASSGQGAYEQYF.

This sequence joins TRBV9 and TRBJ2-7; D call uncertain. V was cut by 4 bases and J by 5 bases, with 13 bases left in between. The CDR3 is 13 amino acids. Per germline, CDR1 SGDLS and CDR2 YYNGEE. The chain's CDR3 is CASSPPLAHEQYF. The CDR3 DNA reads TGTGCCAGCAGCCCACCACTCGCCCACGAGCAGTACTTC.

This chain joins TRBV19 and TRBJ2-7; no clear D. V dropped 3 bases and J dropped 0 bases, with 12 bases sitting between them. The V gene's germline CDR1 is LNHDA and CDR2 SQIVND (reference sequence). The CDR3 is made up of 15 amino acids. The chain's CDR3 is CASSIGPYNSYEQYF. The CDR3 nucleotides are TGTGCCAGTAGTATTGGCCCCTATAACTCCTACGAGCAGTACTTC.

This rearrangement joins TRBV13 to TRBJ2-5; the D call may be TRBD1 or TRBD2 (7 bases each). V shed 4 bases and J shed 7 bases, with 19 bases lying between them. Germline CDR1 and CDR2: PRHDT and FYEKMQ (reference sequence). The CDR3 length is 15 residues. CDR3 loop: CASSYQGGQSGTQYF. The CDR3 coding sequence is TGTGCCAGCAGCTATCAGGGGGGGCAATCAGGGACCCAGTACTTC.

A note on this clone: An end of the junction does not agree with germline; a read error may underlie this. The V gene is TRBV7-7, the J gene TRBJ2-5; D perhaps matches TRBD1 (6 bases). The CDR3 has 12 residues. Germline V gives CDR1 SSHAT, CDR2 FNYEAQ (reference sequence). CDR3 amino acids: CASSLAQGPQYF. The CDR3 nucleotides read TGTGCTAGCAGCTTAGCGCAGGGGCCCCAGTACTTC. Combining the CDR3 with reference TRBV7-7 and TRBJ2-5 gives the whole variable domain GAGVSQSPRYKVTKRGQDVTLRCDPISSHATLYWYQQALGQGPEFLTYFNYEAQPDKSGLPSDRFSAERPEGSISTLTIQRTEQRDSAMYRCASSLAQGPQYFGPGTRLLVL.